The 2 T cell receptor beta chains reported below all come from one sample, sequenced in a study of spatial heterogeneity in lung cancer (dated by TCRdb to between 2018 and 2021). What the study reported, not specific to this receptor: The tumor nonsynonymous mutation count correlated with the number of expanded alpha and beta TCRs within the tumor.

These receptors have no known antigen. The method behind the library was 5' RACE. Sequenced on a NextSeq 500. The public reads were run again by TCRdb, first through fastp at Q25 and then through MiXCR, and only productive beta chains were kept. Rows are unified per CDR3 protein, each entry keeping the most common DNA and genes. This sample gives 3,600 or so distinct CDR3 sequences in total; about 9% of them show up just once. Jointly, the top ten make up approximately 15% of the sample. The sample's time point, from its label and the paper: sample taken at primary tumor resection. Material: lung tumor tissue, obtained at surgery. These receptors were taken from a male donor with early-stage non-small cell lung cancer.

There are many counts of this clonotype. The chain links TRBV6-2 or TRBV6-3 to TRBJ2-7, with D possibly matching TRBD1 (5 bases). Germline V gene data show CDR1 as MNHEY and CDR2 as SVGEGT. Trimming took off 7 bases at V and 7 bases at J, with 20 bases between the two ends. This CDR3 is 14 amino acids long. CDR3 region: CASIPPGSRDEQYF. The CDR3 region has the DNA TGTGCCAGCATCCCACCGGGTAGCAGGGATGAGCAGTACTTC.

The chain joins TRBV18 to TRBJ1-5; 7 positions match TRBD1. The CDR3 is 14 amino acids. Germline V gene data show CDR1 as KGHSH and CDR2 as LQKENI. V shed 4 bases, J shed 4 bases, and the junction held 4 bases outside the gene matches. DNA of the CDR3: TGTGCCAGCTCACACCCGGGACAGAATCAGCCCCAGCATTTT. Its protein product is CASSHPGQNQPQHF.